What follows are 26 T cell receptor beta chains derived from one specimen sequenced in a study of T cells after yellow fever vaccination. TCRdb used MiXCR to reprocess the 5' RACE reads, holding one entry per CDR3 protein. The table lists 550,000 to 750,000 distinct CDR3 sequences, roughly 13% of them singletons, with about 14% in the top ten. The material was PBMCs, obtained on the day of the yellow fever booster vaccination. These receptors were collected from a man in his thirties or forties who received the YFV17D yellow fever vaccine.

This clonotype has just a few counts. The chain recombines TRBV19 with TRBJ2-1; 11 positions agree with TRBD1. Trimming at V came to 3 bases and at J to 4 bases, leaving 5 bases not matched to a gene. This CDR3 comprises 16 residues. The germline gives CDR1 LNHDA, CDR2 SQIVND (reference sequence). The CDR3, as DNA: TGTGCCAGTAGTATGGGACAGGGGGGTCGGTACAATGAGCAGTTCTTC. Protein product: CASSMGQGGRYNEQFF.

The rearrangement links TRBV5-8 to TRBJ2-3; D not certain. Germline V gives CDR1 SGHTS, CDR2 YDEGEE. CDR3 length: 13 residues. Trimming left V 1 base short and J 6 bases short, with 9 bases between. The CDR3 DNA follows: TGTGCCAGCAGCTTGAGTCATCGGGATACGCAGTATTTT. Encoded protein: CASSLSHRDTQYF.

This clonotype was seen a few times. The chain links TRBV10-3 to TRBJ2-5; D uncertain. Trimming took 4 bases from V and 1 from J, leaving 13 bases between them. The germline CDR1 and CDR2 sequences are ENHRY and SYGVKD. CDR3 length: 15 amino acids. The CDR3, as DNA: TGTGCCATCAGTGTCAGTGGGTTGGGCCAAGAGACCCAGTACTTC. Protein sequence: CAISVSGLGQETQYF.

In its sample, this clonotype was seen a few times. The chain uses TRBV7-2 and TRBJ2-3; D is ambiguous. The CDR3 covers 14 residues. V lost 5 bases and J 0 bases, leaving 9 bases between the germline ends. Germline V gene data show CDR1 as SGHTA and CDR2 as FQGNSA. CDR3 coding DNA: TGTGCCAGCAGCCGACCCGGCAGCACAGATACGCAGTATTTT. Translation gives CASSRPGSTDTQYF.

A few counts support this clonotype. The chain joins TRBV4-3 to TRBJ2-7, with 7 nucleotides matching TRBD2. V dropped 1 base and J dropped 0; count of bases not matched to a gene: 6. There are 16 residues in the CDR3. Germline CDR1 and CDR2: LGHNA and YSLEER. The CDR3 sequence is CASSQVISGHSYEQYF. For the CDR3, the DNA is TGCGCCAGCAGCCAAGTGATTAGCGGGCACTCCTACGAGCAGTACTTC.

This clonotype was found a few times. The J gene is TRBJ1-1, the V gene TRBV20-1; D remains ambiguous. CDR3 length equals 11 residues. Germline loops: CDR1 DFQATT, CDR2 SNEGSKA (reference sequence). Trimming pared 6 bases from V and 0 bases from J, leaving 5 bases between. DNA for the CDR3: TGCAGTGCCCAGATGAACACTGAAGCTTTCTTT. Translation gives CSAQMNTEAFF.

The gene calls are TRBV14 and TRBJ2-7; unclear D gene. The CDR3 covers 15 residues. Per germline, CDR1 SGHDN and CDR2 FVKESK. Between the trimmed V and J ends, which lost 5 bases and 1 base, there was a span of 15 bases. CDR3 in DNA: TGTGCCAGCAGCTTAGGCTTACCTGCTTCCTACGAGCAGTACTTC. Its translation: CASSLGLPASYEQYF.

The chain is built from TRBV7-9 and TRBJ2-3; D unresolved. Germline V lookup: CDR1 SEHNR, CDR2 FQNEAQ (reference sequence). The CDR3 has 13 residues. Trimming left V 3 bases short and J 3 bases short, with 7 bases between. The CDR3 DNA is TGTGCCAGCAGCTTTATGGGGACAGATACGCAGTATTTT. It translates to CASSFMGTDTQYF.

This clonotype was picked up many times. The rearrangement links TRBV7-9 to TRBJ2-1; 11 bases match TRBD1. Germline V gives CDR1 SEHNR, CDR2 FQNEAQ (reference sequence). The CDR3 is 16 amino acids. V was pared by 5 bases and J by 8 bases, with 11 bases of the junction left unmatched. This CDR3 is CASSTPGQGARYEQFF. The CDR3 region has the DNA TGTGCCAGCAGCACCCCCGGACAGGGGGCTCGGTATGAGCAGTTCTTC. Supplemented by reference TRBV7-9 and TRBJ2-1, the full variable domain reads DTGVSQNPRHKITKRGQNVTFRCDPISEHNRLYWYRQTLGQGPEFLTYFQNEAQLEKSRLLSDRFSAERPKGSFSTLEIQRTEQGDSAMYLCASSTPGQGARYEQFFGPGTRLTVL.

The gene calls are TRBV7-2 and TRBJ2-1, with a weak D call TRBD2 (6 bases). CDR1 SGHTA and CDR2 FQGNSA come from the germline V gene. CDR3 size: 15 residues. Trimming shortened V by 2 bases and J by 3 bases, and 11 bases separated the two germline ends. The CDR3 region has the DNA TGTGCCAGCAGCTTATCTAGCGCCCTCTACAATGAGCAGTTCTTC. This translates into CASSLSSALYNEQFF.

The chain has TRBV19 and TRBJ1-2; 7 bases align to TRBD1. Germline lookup yields CDR1 LNHDA and CDR2 SQIVND (reference sequence). The junction had 4 bases not matched to a gene; V was cut back by 6 bases and J by 6 bases. CDR3 size: 12 residues. The CDR3 loop reads CASSGTEHGYTF. In DNA form, the CDR3 reads TGTGCCAGTAGCGGGACAGAGCATGGCTACACCTTC.

The chain links TRBV5-1 to TRBJ1-4; no firm D call. The CDR3 loop spans 15 amino acids. Trimming stripped 0 bases from V and 9 bases from J, with 15 bases between. Germline V gene lookup returns CDR1 SGHRS and CDR2 YFSETQ. CDR3 DNA sequence: TGCGCCAGCAGCTTGGGATCGGGCAGAGATAAAAAACTGTTTTTT. Protein product: CASSLGSGRDKKLFF.

This clonotype has only a few counts. This chain joins TRBV5-1 and TRBJ2-7; either TRBD1 or TRBD2 may fit D (5 bases each). With 7 bases removed from V and 3 bases from J, the gap between germline ends came to 14 bases. CDR1 and CDR2 (germline): SGHRS, YFSETQ. The CDR3 runs 13 residues. The CDR3 DNA follows: TGCGCCAGCCAACACGGGGCTGGCTACGAGCAGTACTTC. It specifies CASQHGAGYEQYF. Variable domain in full (rest from reference TRBV5-1 and TRBJ2-7): KAGVTQTPRYLIKTRGQQVTLSCSPISGHRSVSWYQQTPGQGLQFLFEYFSETQRNKGNFPGRFSGRQFSNSRSEMNVSTLELGDSALYLCASQHGAGYEQYFGPGTRLTVT.

This clonotype was observed a handful of times. The chain recombines TRBV4-2 with TRBJ1-1; tentatively, D is TRBD1 (6 bases). The CDR3 runs to 12 residues. Germline loops: CDR1 LGHNA, CDR2 YNFKEQ. The CDR3 sequence: CIGDTRSTEAFF. Written as DNA, the CDR3 is TGTATTGGGGACACCCGTTCCACTGAAGCTTTCTTT.

The CDR3 sequence is CASSYEVSGRQNTGELFF. Written as DNA, the CDR3 is TGTGCCAGCAGTTACGAGGTTAGCGGGAGACAAAACACCGGGGAGCTGTTTTTT. The chain has TRBV6-2 or TRBV6-3 and TRBJ2-2; 9 positions agree with TRBD2. Germline V lookup: CDR1 MNHEY, CDR2 SVGEGT. The CDR3 contains 18 residues. J gave up 2 bases and V 2 bases, and 9 bases lay outside the gene matches.

This chain uses TRBV29-1 with TRBJ2-1, with TRBD2 identical over 7 bases. CDR1 SQVTM and CDR2 ANQGSEA come from the germline V gene. J lost 6 bases, V lost 2 bases, and 7 bases had no gene match. This CDR3 contains 14 residues. CDR3 sequence (DNA): TGCAGCGTTGAAACAAGCGGGATTGGCAATGAGCAGTTCTTC. Its translation is CSVETSGIGNEQFF.

J is TRBJ2-5 and V is TRBV5-4; possible D gene TRBD2, 5 bases. V shed 4 bases and J shed 4 bases, with 11 bases lying between them. This CDR3 region has 13 residues. Per the germline V gene, CDR1 is SGHNT and CDR2 is YYREEE (reference sequence). CDR3 region: CASSRFEGETQYF. CDR3 nucleotides: TGTGCCAGCAGCCGTTTCGAGGGAGAGACCCAGTACTTC.

Only a few counts were recorded for this clonotype. The chain is built from TRBV7-3 and TRBJ2-3, with 10 bases lining up with TRBD2. The CDR3 sequence is 14 residues long. V shed 10 bases and J 5 bases; nucleotides not matched to a gene: 9. Germline V gives CDR1 SGHTA, CDR2 FQGTGA. This CDR3 reads CATGAGGPVDTQYF. The CDR3 bases are TGTGCCACCGGAGCGGGAGGGCCGGTAGATACGCAGTATTTT.

This clonotype was detected a few times. This rearrangement joins TRBV5-1 to TRBJ2-1; 8 nucleotides line up with TRBD2. Trimming removed 3 bases from V and 6 bases from J; junction bases left unmatched: 8. The CDR3 runs 15 residues. CDR1 SGHRS and CDR2 YFSETQ come from the germline V gene. CDR3 amino acids: CASSYSGTSGNEQFF. The CDR3 DNA reads TGCGCCAGCAGCTATAGCGGGACCAGCGGCAATGAGCAGTTCTTC.

This clonotype occurred once. The rearrangement joins TRBV5-1 to TRBJ2-3; D possibly uses TRBD1 or TRBD2 (5 bases each). Germline lookup yields CDR1 SGHRS and CDR2 YFSETQ. V was clipped by 5 bases and J by 6 bases, with 19 bases between them. This CDR3 region has 15 residues. The CDR3 bases are TGCGCCAGCAGGGTCTCCGGGACCCAAACGGATACGCAGTATTTT. It specifies CASRVSGTQTDTQYF.

The V call is TRBV12-3 or TRBV12-4, the J call TRBJ1-3; D is undetermined. The CDR3 has 15 amino acids. V gave up 6 bases and J gave up 0 bases, with 12 bases separating them. The CDR3 spells CASRNTGISGNTIYF. For the CDR3, the DNA is TGTGCCAGCAGAAATACCGGGATCTCTGGAAACACCATATATTTT.

The chain links TRBV19 to TRBJ2-6; tentative D call: TRBD1 (6 bases). The germline gives CDR1 LNHDA, CDR2 SQIVND (reference sequence). Trimming cost V 7 bases and J 0 bases, with 16 bases left between them. This CDR3 region has 17 residues. The CDR3, as DNA: TGTGCCAGTACTCTACAGGGAACCCGCTCTGGGGCCAACGTCCTGACTTTC. Encoded protein: CASTLQGTRSGANVLTF.

This clonotype was seen more than once but under ten times. The chain employs TRBV6-2 or TRBV6-3 and TRBJ2-7, with D maybe TRBD1 (5 bases). There are 16 residues in the CDR3. Germline V gives CDR1 MNHEY, CDR2 SVGEGT. V lost 2 bases and J lost 2, with 16 bases in between. In DNA, the CDR3 is TGTGCCAGCAGTTACCCCTTCGACAGCGTTACCTACGAGCAGTACTTC. It is translated as CASSYPFDSVTYEQYF.

Only a few counts were recorded for this clonotype. The rearrangement joins TRBV9 to TRBJ2-1; TRBD1 aligns across 9 bases. V was pared by 2 bases and J by 5 bases, with 5 bases of the junction left unmatched. The CDR3 totals 15 residues. CDR1 is SGDLS and CDR2 is YYNGEE in the germline V gene. CDR3 loop: CASSVRRDRDNEQFF. DNA of the CDR3: TGTGCCAGCAGCGTGCGCCGGGACAGGGACAATGAGCAGTTCTTC.

V gene TRBV10-1 combines with J gene TRBJ2-2, with TRBD2 matching 8 bases. CDR1 is WNHNN, CDR2 SYGVQD, per germline (reference sequence). The CDR3 has 14 amino acids. The ends lost 6 bases at V and 7 bases at J; junction bases unmatched: 7. The CDR3 nucleotides are TGCGCCAGCAGGGAGGGACTAGAGGACGGGGAGCTGTTTTTT. Its protein is CASREGLEDGELFF.

This clonotype was counted a few times. This rearrangement joins TRBV7-8 to TRBJ2-1, with 11 bases identical to TRBD2. The ends lost 8 bases at V and 4 bases at J; junction bases unmatched: 4. Germline V gene lookup returns CDR1 SGHVS and CDR2 FQNEAQ. This CDR3 has 14 residues. The CDR3 region is CASRRLAGYNEQFF. As DNA, the CDR3 is TGTGCCAGCCGACGACTAGCGGGGTACAATGAGCAGTTCTTC.